This is a list of T cell receptor beta chains from one sample in a study of CXCR3-negative and CXCR3-positive naive CD8 T cells. With the 5' RACE reads reprocessed, TCRdb shows one record per CDR3 protein and no DNA. The ten most abundant clones cover around 0.36% of a sample with some 100,000 distinct CDR3 sequences. Sequenced: naive CXCR3+ CD8+ T cells from blood. These receptors came from a human donor in good health. Some clones in this sample may be carry-over from other donors' samples. Both conserved end residues are part of each CDR3. Fields, in order: CDR3 length, V gene, J gene, CDR3 protein.

>16|TRBV11-2|TRBJ2-1
CASTSTTTRSYNEQFF
>16|TRBV27|TRBJ2-2
CASSAQGLAGNGELFF
>17|TRBV7-3|TRBJ1-6
CASSLTDRSSYNSPLHF
>12|TRBV6-6|TRBJ1-5
CASSSGDQPQHF
>13|TRBV7-9|TRBJ1-1
CASSPPGHLEAFF
>18|TRBV12-3/TRBV12-4|TRBJ2-6
CASSFLLAGDSGANVLTF
>11|TRBV29-1|TRBJ2-7
CSVEELGEQYF
>16|TRBV3-1|TRBJ2-7
CASSQAGRYVGDEQYF
>14|TRBV7-3|TRBJ2-7
CASSLPRDSYEQYF
>15|TRBV20-1|TRBJ2-7
CSARALAGESYEQYF
>14|TRBV28|TRBJ2-4
CASTPPGGFNIQYF
>15|TRBV9|TRBJ2-7
CASSVAGTSGYEQYF
>14|TRBV10-2|TRBJ1-5
CASSEDRGGQPQHF
>13|TRBV20-1|TRBJ2-2
CRAETENTGELFF
>14|TRBV2|TRBJ2-1
CAVRQRSSYNEQFF
>17|TRBV13|TRBJ2-1
CASRGTSGTGSYNEQFF
>13|TRBV7-9|TRBJ2-5
CASRPGGRETQYF
>14|TRBV12-3/TRBV12-4|TRBJ2-7
CASRQGPNSYEQYF
>15|TRBV7-3|TRBJ2-1
CASSPWGGDYNEQFF
>17|TRBV27|TRBJ2-2
CASSDLGLAGRTGELFF
>17|TRBV4-1|TRBJ1-1
CASSQDAGTGGEGEAFF
>17|TRBV20-1|TRBJ2-1
CSARDEWTGGNYNEQFF
>13|TRBV4-2|TRBJ1-6
CASSHPGGAPLHF
>18|TRBV6-5|TRBJ1-6
CASSYSFLAVRDNSPLHF
>14|TRBV9|TRBJ2-7
CASSPKGGAYEQYF
>12|TRBV27|TRBJ2-1
CASTQIGTRKIF
>14|TRBV7-6|TRBJ2-7
CASSFNPNSYEQYF
>18|TRBV5-5|TRBJ1-6
CASSLDGFPSSYNSPLHF
>15|TRBV5-1|TRBJ2-1
CASSFEASGYNEQFF
>17|TRBV29-1|TRBJ2-1
CSVEVLGREVPNNEQFF
>16|TRBV2|TRBJ2-2
CASSEFGGRGPGELFF
>14|TRBV28|TRBJ2-7
CASSLFGGYHEQYF
>15|TRBV27|TRBJ2-5
CASSLSTRGQETQYF
>16|TRBV4-3|TRBJ2-1
CASSPLRIGRYNEQFF
>15|TRBV9|TRBJ2-7
CASSVFPSFSYEQYF
>18|TRBV14|TRBJ2-2
CASSQGPRDRTYTGELFF
>14|TRBV7-9|TRBJ2-7
CASSLGGRSHEQYF
>16|TRBV7-9|TRBJ2-7
CASSSARLAGFYEQYF
>14|TRBV4-1|TRBJ2-7
CASSHGQGDYEQYF
>15|TRBV7-6|TRBJ2-5
CASRRTSGNGETQYF
>16|TRBV4-1|TRBJ2-7
CASSQDLAGSSYEQYF
>18|TRBV28|TRBJ2-1
CASRMGLAGPSSYNEQFF
>15|TRBV11-2|TRBJ2-3
CASSLDRGGLDTQYF
>15|TRBV29-1|TRBJ2-7
CSVEESGQVSYEQYF
>15|TRBV2|TRBJ2-7
CASSPQTASSYEQYF
>16|TRBV9|TRBJ2-3
CASSEAVSGSTDTQYF
>15|TRBV28|TRBJ2-7
CASRRTIPSGHEQYF
>15|TRBV7-2|TRBJ2-7
CASSLGLPNLLEQYF
>14|TRBV12-3/TRBV12-4|TRBJ1-2
CASSTGTGGRGYTF
>13|TRBV28|TRBJ2-1
CAGSSRTYNEQFF
>16|TRBV9|TRBJ2-2
CASTPTGPLNTGELFF
>16|TRBV4-3|TRBJ2-3
CASSQGLAGGTDTQYF
>13|TRBV12-3/TRBV12-4|TRBJ1-6
CASSWGVGSPLHF
>13|TRBV9|TRBJ2-5
CASSEDNQETQYF
>15|TRBV20-1|TRBJ2-7
CSARPETGGHYEQYF